This T cell receptor beta chain was recorded in a study of shared clonotypes between healthy human individuals. 200 to 250 ng DNA, tens of thousands of T cell genomes, went into each sorted-subset replicate PCR. The assay was immunoSEQ multiplex PCR, and TCRdb's table has in-frame clones only and misses some. The profile shows about 300,000 clones, less than 85% of them singletons. A few counts support this clone. This receptor was obtained from a man aged 30-40 years in good health. Sequenced sample: memory CD4+ T cells sorted from blood. Described subset: CD45RA-negative fraction.

CDR3 in amino acids: CASSTLDRVYGYTF. DNA of the CDR3: TGTGCCAGCAGTACCTTGGACCGAGTCTATGGCTACACCTTC. The gene calls are TRBV6-1 and TRBJ1-2, with D uncertain. This CDR3 has 14 amino acids. CDR1 and CDR2 from the germline V gene are MNHNS and SASEGT. V gave up 5 bases and J gave up 4 bases, with 14 bases separating them.